This T cell receptor (beta chain) was recovered during a study of shared clonotypes between healthy human individuals. It was about 100 million PBMCs that unsorted samples used for genomic DNA. This clone occurred once. Germline-derived CDR1 and CDR2 are GTSNPN and SVGIG (reference sequence). V was pared by 0 bases and J by 3 bases, with 6 bases between. There are 12 residues in the CDR3. Using ten immunoSEQ deep assay plates, investigators sequenced unsorted PBMC DNA. In the original processing: Filtering was not the same, since immunoSEQ gave junction-only sequences without quality scores. Sequenced by immunoSEQ multiplex PCR; TCRdb stores in-frame clones only, minus some. The V and J calls and clone size come from that table; D and trimming were worked out from the DNA. The data show under 600,000 clones, roughly 79% seen once.

Sequencing was done on a sample of PBMCs. The rearrangement links TRBV30 to TRBJ2-7; D unresolved. The sequence derives from a woman aged 40 to 49 in good health. Some clones in this sample may be carry-over from other donors' samples. The CDR3: CAWSVEDYEQYF. CDR3 sequence (DNA): TGTGCCTGGAGTGTAGAGGACTACGAGCAGTACTTC.